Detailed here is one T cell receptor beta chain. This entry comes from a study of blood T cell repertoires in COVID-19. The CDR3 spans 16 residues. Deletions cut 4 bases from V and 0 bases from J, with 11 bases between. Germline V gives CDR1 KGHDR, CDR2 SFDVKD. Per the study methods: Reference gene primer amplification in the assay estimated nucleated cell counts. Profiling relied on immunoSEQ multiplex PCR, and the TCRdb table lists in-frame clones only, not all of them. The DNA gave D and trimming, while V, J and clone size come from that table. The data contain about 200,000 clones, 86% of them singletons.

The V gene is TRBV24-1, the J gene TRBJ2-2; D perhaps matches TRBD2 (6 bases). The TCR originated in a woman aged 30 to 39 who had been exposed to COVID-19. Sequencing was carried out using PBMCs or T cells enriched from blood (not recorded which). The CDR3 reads CATSDRRGANTGELFF. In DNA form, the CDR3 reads TGTGCCACCAGTGACCGGCGGGGTGCGAACACCGGGGAGCTGTTTTTT.